This T cell receptor (beta chain) was retrieved from a study of T cells in Graves' hyperthyroidism and ophthalmopathy. TCR beta CDR3 regions were amplified from RNA. HTBI primers drove first-round RT-PCR of the TCR CDR3. Via MiXCR, TCRdb re-called the multiplex PCR reads, giving one row per CDR3 protein. The sample carries approximately 600,000 distinct CDR3 sequences, around 20% recorded once. Disease duration was under 3 months in the ophthalmopathy patients, who also had a Clinical Activity Score of at least 3 and a NOSPECS grade of at least 4. Exclusion of patients followed from uncontrolled infection, other autoimmune disease, pregnancy or lactation. Clinical symptoms, serum thyroxine and TRAb, thyroid ultrasound and orbital computed tomography were used for the diagnoses. The length of the CDR3 is 10 residues. Deletions cut 4 bases from V and 7 bases from J, with 7 bases between. Germline V lookup: CDR1 SQVTM, CDR2 ANQGSEA.

This clonotype has a count of ten or more. The sample taken for sequencing was blood. The chain has TRBV29-1 and TRBJ2-5; D ambiguous. The sequence came from a man aged 30 to 45 with Graves' ophthalmopathy. The CDR3 loop reads CSVGGATQYF. The CDR3 DNA follows: TGCAGCGTTGGAGGTGCGACCCAGTACTTC.